This T cell receptor (beta chain) came from a study of OX40 agonist ivuxolimab in advanced cancers. Study-wide background: Administration of intravenous ivuxolimab to patients occurred every 2 weeks at 0.01 to 10 mg/kg.

Germline V lookup: CDR1 SGHAT, CDR2 FQNNGV. The CDR3 is 16 amino acids. Deletions cut 7 bases from V and 5 bases from J, with 23 bases between. Only in-frame clones appear in the TCRdb table, and some are missing; sequencing was by immunoSEQ multiplex PCR. The sample has about 47,000 clones; about 76% are singletons. With baseline, cycle 4 day 1, and cycle 7 day 1 as timepoints, blood was sampled. This rearrangement joins TRBV11-2 to TRBJ2-5; possible D gene TRBD1, 5 bases. The origin of this receptor is an adult with an advanced solid tumor such as melanoma, head and neck, liver or kidney cancer. The sample was CD4+ or CD8+ T cells sorted from blood, taken in a trial of the OX40 agonist ivuxolimab. The CDR3 sequence: CASTPRQGNPGETQYF. The CDR3 bases are TGTGCCAGCACCCCACGTCAGGGAAACCCCGGGGAGACCCAGTACTTC.